This T cell receptor (beta chain) was observed in a study of T cell responses to AZD1222 COVID-19 vaccine. Overall study results and limits: Nearly half of spike-specific TCRs reportedly target variant regions that are unmutated in the B.1.351 and B.1.1.7 variants. Donors in the cohort were predominantly white British and more often female, and clonal diversity was possibly underestimated. At study baseline, merely five or six AZD1222 recipients were seropositive.

Trimming pared 5 bases from V and 6 bases from J, leaving 13 bases between. This CDR3 is 14 amino acids long. Germline V gene lookup returns CDR1 SGHTA and CDR2 FQGTGA. The table came from immunoSEQ multiplex PCR; TCRdb's copy has only in-frame clones and leaves some out. This sample has 70,000 to 90,000 clones, with around 90% found just once. Note on this clone: The antigen remains undetermined.

Pooling of second doses given at about 4 or about 12 weeks was done. The rearrangement joins TRBV7-3 to TRBJ2-2, with D possibly matching TRBD2 (6 bases). The receptor was derived from an adult who received the AZD1222 COVID-19 vaccine. The specimen was peripheral blood, collected 28 days after the second AZD1222 dose. The CDR3 protein is CASSASGEAGELFF. The CDR3 nucleotides read TGTGCCAGCAGCGCCTCCGGGGAGGCCGGGGAGCTGTTTTTT.